The following is a T cell receptor beta chain sequence with its context. Antigen unknown. The record originates from a study of cytomegalovirus exposure and HLA in healthy donors. Overall study results and limits: Sequencing artifact likely explains a cluster of highly shared sequence variants.

The PCR had 60 Vbeta and 13 Jbeta primers. Sequenced by immunoSEQ multiplex PCR; TCRdb stores in-frame clones only, minus some. The table records under 95,000 clones, about 85% of them present only once. The origin of this receptor is a woman aged 40-49 years in good health and CMV-seropositive. Sequencing was carried out using PBMCs.

Written as DNA, the CDR3 is TGTGCCAGCAGTTTATATCTCGCCTACGAGCAGTACTTC. Its protein is CASSLYLAYEQYF. The chain combines TRBV27 with TRBJ2-7; no clear D. The germline V gene has CDR1 MNHEY and CDR2 SMNVEV (reference sequence). The CDR3 runs to 13 residues. The ends were cut back, 1 base at V and 2 bases at J, with 6 bases in the middle.